The 21 T cell receptor beta chains in this list originate from one sample, sequenced in a study of T cells after yellow fever vaccination. MiXCR was run by TCRdb on the 5' RACE reads, yielding one entry per CDR3 protein. The sample lists some 130,000 distinct CDR3 sequences; under 8% were seen once. Sample: CD4+ T cells sorted from PBMCs, taken 10 days after the yellow fever booster vaccination. Source of these receptors: a man between 25 and 39 years old who received the YFV17D yellow fever vaccine.

This clonotype has a count of ten or more. V and J are TRBV12-3 or TRBV12-4 and TRBJ2-1; D is unresolved. Trimming stripped 5 bases from V and 12 bases from J, with 14 bases between. The CDR3 length is 12 residues. The chain's CDR3 is CASSPVWWGQFF. The CDR3 coding sequence is TGTGCCAGCAGTCCCGTTTGGTGGGGGCAGTTCTTC.

This clonotype was detected many times. This chain uses TRBV25-1 with TRBJ2-1; D perhaps matches TRBD2 (5 bases). Trimming removed 8 bases at V and 12 bases at J, with 14 bases between. Germline loops: CDR1 MGHDK, CDR2 SYGVNS. CDR3 length equals 11 residues. CDR3 bases: TGTGCCAGCCTCGAATTGGGGAGGCAGTTCTTC. This codes for CASLELGRQFF.

This clonotype was found many times. This sequence joins TRBV5-1 and TRBJ2-1, with a tentative D call TRBD1 (6 bases). The germline CDR1 and CDR2 sequences are SGHRS and YFSETQ. The V and J ends lost 1 base and 1 base respectively, with 9 bases between them. The CDR3 contains 15 residues. The CDR3 DNA reads TGCGCCAGCAGCTTGAGCACAGGGTCCTACAATGAGCAGTTCTTC. Translated, it gives CASSLSTGSYNEQFF.

Comment on this clonotype: At one end the junction does not follow the germline gene, possibly because of a read error. The rearrangement uses TRBV5-6 and TRBJ2-1; 7 bases line up with TRBD2. The germline V gene encodes CDR1 SGHDT and CDR2 YYEEEE. CDR3 size: 18 residues. The CDR3 coding sequence is TGTGCCTGCAGCTTCCGGGGTAGCGGGTATCTAAACTCCAATGAGCAGTTCTTC. The encoded protein is CACSFRGSGYLNSNEQFF.

This clonotype has a count of ten or more. This chain links TRBV20-1 with TRBJ2-2, with a weak D call TRBD2 (6 bases). Trimming shortened V by 2 bases and J by 6 bases, and 7 bases separated the two germline ends. Germline-derived CDR1 and CDR2 are DFQATT and SNEGSKA (reference sequence). The CDR3 has 12 residues. CDR3: CSARTSPGELFF. The CDR3 DNA sequence: TGCAGTGCTAGAACTAGCCCCGGGGAGCTGTTTTTT.

There are many counts of this clonotype. The rearrangement joins TRBV15 to TRBJ2-1; 8 bases line up with TRBD1. Trimming at V came to 1 base and at J to 0 bases, leaving 8 bases not matched to a gene. This CDR3 spans 18 amino acids. CDR1 is LNHNV, CDR2 YYDKDF, per germline (reference sequence). The CDR3 DNA reads TGTGCCACCAGCAGAGGGGAGAGGACAGGGCTCTCCTACAATGAGCAGTTCTTC. This codes for CATSRGERTGLSYNEQFF.

This clonotype was detected ten times or more. V is TRBV10-3 and J is TRBJ2-3, with D unresolved. Between the trimmed V and J ends, which lost 5 bases and 3 bases, there was a span of 3 bases. The CDR3 is 11 residues long. Germline CDR1 ENHRY, CDR2 SYGVKD. CDR3: CAISRTDTQYF. CDR3 in DNA: TGTGCCATCAGTCGGACAGATACGCAGTATTTT.

This clonotype was detected many times. This chain links TRBV29-1 with TRBJ2-2; 10 bases match TRBD1. The trim removed 0 bases at V and 1 base at J, leaving 5 bases unmatched. The CDR3 consists of 17 residues. Germline CDR1 and CDR2: SQVTM and ANQGSEA. The CDR3 loop is CSVEDLGQGMNTGELFF. The CDR3 DNA sequence: TGCAGCGTTGAAGATCTGGGACAGGGGATGAACACCGGGGAGCTGTTTTTT.

This clonotype came up a few times. This chain joins TRBV13 and TRBJ2-7, with TRBD2 identical over 7 bases. CDR3 length equals 15 residues. Trimming took 5 bases from V and 3 from J; bases not matched to a gene: 10. CDR1 is PRHDT and CDR2 is FYEKMQ in the germline V gene (reference sequence). As DNA, the CDR3 is TGTGCCAGCAGCAGACACTCTAGCGGAGACTACGAGCAGTACTTC. It specifies CASSRHSSGDYEQYF.

This clonotype was found many times. The J gene is TRBJ2-1, the V gene TRBV6-2 or TRBV6-3; 8 bases agree with TRBD2. V shed 2 bases and J 4 bases; nucleotides not matched to a gene: 16. This CDR3 has 19 amino acids. Per germline, CDR1 MNHEY and CDR2 SVGEGT. In nucleotides, the CDR3 is TGTGCCAGCAGTTACCCGGAGGGTAGCGGGAAAGAGGGGTACAATGAGCAGTTCTTC. This codes for CASSYPEGSGKEGYNEQFF.

At least ten counts were recorded for this clonotype. The rearrangement links TRBV27 to TRBJ1-1, with TRBD1 identical over 9 bases. The CDR3 extends over 14 amino acids. The trim removed 5 bases at V and 6 bases at J, leaving 7 bases unmatched. The germline V gene encodes CDR1 MNHEY and CDR2 SMNVEV (reference sequence). The CDR3 spells CASSRDRVVAEAFF. CDR3 DNA: TGTGCCAGCAGTCGGGACAGGGTGGTAGCTGAAGCTTTCTTT.

Many counts were recorded for this clonotype. The chain is built from TRBV14 and TRBJ2-3; TRBD2 matches at 9 bases. The V gene's germline CDR1 is SGHDN and CDR2 FVKESK. The CDR3 is 14 amino acids. The V and J ends lost 5 bases and 8 bases, in that order; junction bases with no gene match: 8. This CDR3 reads CASSGPGTSRTQYF. The CDR3 coding sequence is TGTGCCAGCAGCGGACCCGGGACTAGCCGTACGCAGTATTTT.

This clonotype was counted at least ten times. The chain employs TRBV29-1 and TRBJ2-3; D not resolved. This CDR3 contains 15 residues. Per the germline V gene, CDR1 is SQVTM and CDR2 is ANQGSEA. The V end was cut by 7 bases, the J end by 0 bases, with 17 bases between. CDR3 sequence reads: CSAAGRTTSTDTQYF. The CDR3, as DNA: TGCAGCGCCGCTGGACGGACCACTAGCACAGATACGCAGTATTTT.

This clonotype was recorded many times. The rearrangement links TRBV12-3 or TRBV12-4 to TRBJ1-2; D is possibly TRBD1 (5 bases). Trimming stripped 3 bases from V and 8 bases from J, with 13 bases between. The CDR3 loop spans 13 amino acids. The CDR3 region is CASSFSPGGGYTF. The CDR3 bases are TGTGCCAGCAGTTTTTCTCCGGGGGGAGGCTACACCTTC.

In its sample, this clonotype was seen many times. The chain joins TRBV10-1 to TRBJ2-1; D gene ambiguous. The CDR3 has 13 amino acids. With 0 bases removed from V and 9 bases from J, the gap between germline ends came to 9 bases. CDR1 is WNHNN, CDR2 SYGVQD, per germline (reference sequence). The CDR3 DNA reads TGCGCCAGCAGTGAGTCTTATGCCAGTGAGCAGTTCTTC. It codes for CASSESYASEQFF.

This clonotype was counted ten times or more. The rearrangement links TRBV5-1 to TRBJ2-1; 11 bases are shared with TRBD2. Looked up from germline, CDR1 is SGHRS and CDR2 is YFSETQ. V lost 0 bases, J lost 9 bases, and 5 bases stayed unmatched. This CDR3 has 15 amino acids. The CDR3 DNA reads as TGCGCCAGCAGCTTGGTCCTAGCGGGAGGTGCTGAGCAGTTCTTC. Amino acids: CASSLVLAGGAEQFF.

This clonotype was seen at least ten times. CDR3 DNA: TGTGCCAGCAGCTCGACTAGCGGGAGTATGAATGAGCAGTTCTTC. Its translation is CASSSTSGSMNEQFF. The chain has TRBV7-3 and TRBJ2-1, with 12 bases identical to TRBD2. The CDR3 is 15 residues long. Trimming cost V 4 bases and J 7 bases; bases outside gene matches: 5. Per the germline V gene, CDR1 is SGHTA and CDR2 is FQGTGA.

This clonotype was observed at least ten times. V usage is TRBV11-3 and J usage is TRBJ2-3, with D possibly TRBD2 on 5 matching bases. CDR3 length: 14 amino acids. With 3 bases removed from V and 2 bases from J, the gap between germline ends came to 9 bases. CDR1 is SGHNT, CDR2 YENEEA, per germline. CDR3 DNA: TGTGCCAGCAGCTTGGGAGCGCTCACAGATACGCAGTATTTT. It translates to CASSLGALTDTQYF.

Regarding this clonotype: This sequence may be a read error, since a much larger clone differs from it by one base. The chain combines TRBV29-1 with TRBJ2-3; D might be TRBD2 (6 bases). The CDR3 has 12 amino acids. CDR1 and CDR2 (germline): SQVTM, ANQGSEA. The V end lost 8 bases, the J end lost 2 bases, and 11 bases lay between the germline ends. CDR3 coding DNA: TGCAGCCTCGGGACTCTCACAGATACGCAGTATTTT. This sequence encodes CSLGTLTDTQYF.

This clonotype was observed once. The V and J genes are TRBV10-3 and TRBJ2-7, with 8 bases fitting TRBD2. After removal of 6 bases from V and 0 bases from J, the junction contained 4 bases not matched to a gene. The CDR3 totals 14 residues. From germline, CDR1 is ENHRY and CDR2 SYGVKD. CDR3 coding DNA: TGTGCCATCAGGCCTAGCGGGCCCTCCTACGAGCAGTACTTC. It encodes CAIRPSGPSYEQYF.

V is TRBV5-1 and J is TRBJ2-3, with a possible D match to TRBD1 (5 bases). V lost 3 bases and J 0 bases, leaving 14 bases between the germline ends. This CDR3 is built from 16 residues. Germline loops: CDR1 SGHRS, CDR2 YFSETQ. CDR3: CASSSTTVVSTDTQYF. In nucleotides, the CDR3 is TGCGCCAGCAGCTCAACGACAGTAGTAAGCACAGATACGCAGTATTTT.